This TCR beta chain was profiled in a study of shared clonotypes between healthy human individuals. Findings and caveats of the study: Sampling covered nothing but blood. Tissue TCR repertoires likely differ from those found in blood.

Terminally differentiated effector memory CD45RA+ cells were left out of the naive CD8 fraction, which was CD45RO-negative and positively selected for CCR7. Some clones are missing from TCRdb's copy, which holds only in-frame ones; the method was immunoSEQ multiplex PCR. The profile covers approximately 2,200,000 clones, with approximately 94% appearing a single time and more than 1.5% taken by the ten largest. The CDR3 runs to 16 residues. From germline, CDR1 is MNHEY and CDR2 SMNVEV (reference sequence). The V end was cut by 4 bases, the J end by 0 bases, with 13 bases between. As to this clone: Its antigen is unknown.

The chain has TRBV27 and TRBJ1-3; unclear D gene. Sequencing input: naive CD8+ T cells from PBMCs. This clonotype was obtained from a young man in good health. Some clones in this sample may be carry-over from other donors' samples. This CDR3 reads CASSSLSPLSGNTIYF. The CDR3 DNA sequence: TGTGCCAGCAGTTCTCTCAGCCCTCTCTCTGGAAACACCATATATTTT.